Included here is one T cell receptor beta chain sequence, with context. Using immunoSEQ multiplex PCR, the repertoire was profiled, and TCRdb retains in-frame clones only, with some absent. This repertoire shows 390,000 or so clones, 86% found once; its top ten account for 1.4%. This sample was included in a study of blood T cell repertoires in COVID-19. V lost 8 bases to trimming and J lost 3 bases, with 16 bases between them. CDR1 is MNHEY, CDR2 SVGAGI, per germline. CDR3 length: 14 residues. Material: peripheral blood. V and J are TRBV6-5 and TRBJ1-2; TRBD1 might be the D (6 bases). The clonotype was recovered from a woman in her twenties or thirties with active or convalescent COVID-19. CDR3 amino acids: CASGPQGLDYGYTF. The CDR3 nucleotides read TGTGCCAGCGGACCCCAGGGGTTAGACTATGGCTACACCTTC.